What follows describes a single TCR beta chain. Time point described: pre-treatment sample, taken before nivolumab and TIL therapy. Germline V CDR1 and CDR2: SNHLY, FYNNEI. Trimming took 11 bases from V and 3 from J; bases not matched to a gene: 9. This CDR3 spans 15 amino acids. These data originate in a study of TIL therapy for anti-PD-1-resistant metastatic lung cancer. Study-level background: Progressing patients received lymphodepletion, expanded TIL infusion and IL-2.

Sequencing used immunoSEQ v3. The protocol was immunoSEQ multiplex PCR, while the TCRdb copy is restricted to in-frame clones and leaves out a portion. Of tens of thousands of clones listed, 55% to 75% are singletons. This sample comprised blood, obtained at baseline. This receptor was taken from a person between 25 and 79 years old with non-small cell lung cancer. The chain joins TRBV2 to TRBJ2-1; 11 bases align to TRBD2. DNA for the CDR3: TGTGCCGGCCGTAGCGGGGGGGCGGTCTACAATGAGCAGTTCTTC. This translates into CAGRSGGAVYNEQFF.